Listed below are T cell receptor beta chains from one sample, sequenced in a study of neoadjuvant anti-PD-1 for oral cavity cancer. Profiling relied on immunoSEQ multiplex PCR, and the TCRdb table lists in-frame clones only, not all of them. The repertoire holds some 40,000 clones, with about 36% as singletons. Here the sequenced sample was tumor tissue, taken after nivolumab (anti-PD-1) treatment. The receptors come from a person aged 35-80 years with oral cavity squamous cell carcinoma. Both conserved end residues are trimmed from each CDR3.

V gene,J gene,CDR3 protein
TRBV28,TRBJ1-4,ASSSRTVEKLF
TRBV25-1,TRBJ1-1,ASSEGQLRTF
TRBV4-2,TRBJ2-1,ASSQGGRDEQF
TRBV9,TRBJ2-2,ASSLLGLAGRVGELF
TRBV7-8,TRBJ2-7,ASSLRTSSYEQY
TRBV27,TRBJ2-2,ASGLAGVIGELF
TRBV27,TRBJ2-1,ASSLSSYNEQF
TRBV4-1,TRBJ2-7,ASSQVEGTDYEQY
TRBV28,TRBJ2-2,ASSRPAGELF
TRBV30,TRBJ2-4,AWGKGNIQY
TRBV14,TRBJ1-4,ASSDWGRTNEKLF
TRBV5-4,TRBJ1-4,ASSRREAIGEKLF
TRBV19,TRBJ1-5,ASSASGNSNQPQH
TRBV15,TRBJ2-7,ATSSPATSYEQY
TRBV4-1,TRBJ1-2,ASSQDPQGTYGYT
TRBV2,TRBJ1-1,ASYYTGGGTEAF
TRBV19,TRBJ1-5,ASSMQFNQPQH
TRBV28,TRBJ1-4,ATRRRILGEKLF
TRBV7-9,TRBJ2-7,ASSPRGGGSREQY
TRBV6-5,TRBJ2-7,ASSDNERAGEQY
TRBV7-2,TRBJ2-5,ASRLGREQETQY
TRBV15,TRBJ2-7,ATSRDQGYEQY
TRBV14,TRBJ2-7,ASSQVYGYEQY
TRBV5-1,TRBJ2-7,ASSTSGKGEQY
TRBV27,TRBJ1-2,ASSSNYGYT
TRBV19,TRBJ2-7,ASSLRDGSYEQY
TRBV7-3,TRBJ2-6,ASSLSGRGSGANVLT
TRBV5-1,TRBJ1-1,ASSSTRGNTEAF
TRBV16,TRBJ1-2,ASSQSPGSNYGYT
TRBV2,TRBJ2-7,ASRYGGSSSEQY